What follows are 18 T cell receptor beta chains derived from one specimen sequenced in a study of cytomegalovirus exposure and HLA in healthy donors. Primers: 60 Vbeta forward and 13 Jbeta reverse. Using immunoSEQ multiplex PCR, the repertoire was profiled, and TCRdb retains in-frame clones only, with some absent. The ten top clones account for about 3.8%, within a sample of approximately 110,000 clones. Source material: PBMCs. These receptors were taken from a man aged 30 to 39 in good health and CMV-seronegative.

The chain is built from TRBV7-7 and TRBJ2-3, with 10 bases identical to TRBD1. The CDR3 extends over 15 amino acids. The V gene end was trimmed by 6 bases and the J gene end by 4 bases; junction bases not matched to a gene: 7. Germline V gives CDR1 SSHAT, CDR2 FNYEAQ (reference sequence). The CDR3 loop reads CASRRRGTGADTQYF. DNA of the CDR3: TGTGCCAGCAGAAGGAGGGGGACAGGGGCAGATACGCAGTATTTT.

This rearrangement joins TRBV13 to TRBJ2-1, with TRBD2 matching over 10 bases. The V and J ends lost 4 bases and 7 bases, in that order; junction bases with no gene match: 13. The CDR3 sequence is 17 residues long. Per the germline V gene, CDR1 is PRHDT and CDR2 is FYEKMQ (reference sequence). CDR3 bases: TGTGCCAGCAGCTCGAGTAAAAGCGGGGGGGCTGGTAATGAGCAGTTCTTC. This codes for CASSSSKSGGAGNEQFF.

The CDR3 spells CASRLSWGAGELFF. DNA of the CDR3: TGTGCCAGCAGGTTGTCGTGGGGGGCCGGGGAGCTGTTTTTT. The chain is built from TRBV6-1 and TRBJ2-2; D is possibly TRBD2 (6 bases). Germline CDR1 reads MNHNS; CDR2 reads SASEGT. Trimming shortened V by 6 bases and J by 6 bases, and 14 bases separated the two germline ends. The CDR3 sequence is 14 residues long.

CDR3 nucleotide sequence: TGTGCCAGCAGCCCAGGACTAGCTCGATTCTTC. Translation gives CASSPGLARFF. The rearrangement joins TRBV7-2 to TRBJ2-1; 8 bases agree with TRBD2. From germline, CDR1 is SGHTA and CDR2 FQGNSA. The CDR3 sequence is 11 residues long. Trimming took 5 bases from V and 16 from J; bases not matched to a gene: 7.

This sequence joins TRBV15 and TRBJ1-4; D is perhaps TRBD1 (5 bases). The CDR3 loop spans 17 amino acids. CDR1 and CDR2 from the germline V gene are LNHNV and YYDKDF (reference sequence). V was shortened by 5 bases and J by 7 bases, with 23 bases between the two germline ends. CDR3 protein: CATSGVRDWPGGEKLFF. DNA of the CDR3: TGTGCCACCAGCGGGGTGCGGGATTGGCCGGGGGGTGAAAAACTGTTTTTT.

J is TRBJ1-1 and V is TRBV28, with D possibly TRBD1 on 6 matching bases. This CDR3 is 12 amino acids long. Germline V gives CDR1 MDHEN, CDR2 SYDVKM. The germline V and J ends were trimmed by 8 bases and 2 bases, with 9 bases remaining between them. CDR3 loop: CASRTVNTEAFF. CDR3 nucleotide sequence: TGTGCCAGCCGGACAGTTAACACTGAAGCTTTCTTT.

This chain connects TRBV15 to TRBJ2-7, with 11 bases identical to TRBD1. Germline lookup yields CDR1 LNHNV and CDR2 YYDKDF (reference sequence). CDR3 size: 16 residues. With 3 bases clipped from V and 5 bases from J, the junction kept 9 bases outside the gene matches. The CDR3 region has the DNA TGTGCCACCAGCAGGCCCCCCGGACAGGGGGCCAACGAGCAGTACTTC. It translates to CATSRPPGQGANEQYF.

The CDR3 nucleotides are TGTGCCAGCAACCGGAGGACTAGCGGGGGGCTGGGGACCGATACGCAGTATTTT. Translation: CASNRRTSGGLGTDTQYF. This chain uses TRBV9 with TRBJ2-3; 14 nucleotides line up with TRBD2. Germline CDR1 and CDR2: SGDLS and YYNGEE. The junction had 15 bases not matched to a gene; V was cut back by 6 bases and J by 6 bases. This CDR3 is built from 18 residues.

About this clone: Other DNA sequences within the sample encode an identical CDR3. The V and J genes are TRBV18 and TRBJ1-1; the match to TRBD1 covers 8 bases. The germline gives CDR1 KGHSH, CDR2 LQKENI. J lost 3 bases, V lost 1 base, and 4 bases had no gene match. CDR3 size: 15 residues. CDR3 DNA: TGTGCCAGCTCACCACGGACAGGGAGGGACACTGAAGCTTTCTTT. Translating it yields CASSPRTGRDTEAFF. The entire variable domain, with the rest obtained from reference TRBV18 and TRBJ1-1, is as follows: NAGVMQNPRHLVRRRGQEARLRCSPMKGHSHVYWYRQLPEEGLKFMVYLQKENIIDESGMPKERFSAEFPKEGPSILRIQQVVRGDSAAYFCASSPRTGRDTEAFFGQGTRLTVV.

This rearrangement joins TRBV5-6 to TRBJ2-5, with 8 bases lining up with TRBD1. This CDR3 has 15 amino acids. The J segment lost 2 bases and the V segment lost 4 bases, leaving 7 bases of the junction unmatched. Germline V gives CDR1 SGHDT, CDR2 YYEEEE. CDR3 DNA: TGTGCCAGCAGCCTTGTGGACAGGGATCAAGAGACCCAGTACTTC. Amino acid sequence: CASSLVDRDQETQYF.

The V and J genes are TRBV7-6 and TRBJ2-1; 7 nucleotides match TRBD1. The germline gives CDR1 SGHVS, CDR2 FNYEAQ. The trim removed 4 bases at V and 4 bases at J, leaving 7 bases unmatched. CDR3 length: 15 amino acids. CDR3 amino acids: CASSSGLGQYNEQFF. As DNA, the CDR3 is TGTGCCAGCAGCTCTGGCCTGGGACAGTACAATGAGCAGTTCTTC.

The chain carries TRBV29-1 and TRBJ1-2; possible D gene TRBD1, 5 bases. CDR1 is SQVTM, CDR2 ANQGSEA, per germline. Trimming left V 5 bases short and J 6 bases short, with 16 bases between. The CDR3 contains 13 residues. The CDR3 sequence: CSVSGLMADGYTF. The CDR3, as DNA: TGCAGCGTTTCGGGACTCATGGCCGATGGCTACACCTTC. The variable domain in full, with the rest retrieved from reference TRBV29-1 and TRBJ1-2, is SAVISQKPSRDICQRGTSLTIQCQVDSQVTMMFWYRQQPGQSLTLIATANQGSEATYESGFVIDKFPISRPNLTFSTLTVSNMSPEDSSIYLCSVSGLMADGYTFGSGTRLTVV.

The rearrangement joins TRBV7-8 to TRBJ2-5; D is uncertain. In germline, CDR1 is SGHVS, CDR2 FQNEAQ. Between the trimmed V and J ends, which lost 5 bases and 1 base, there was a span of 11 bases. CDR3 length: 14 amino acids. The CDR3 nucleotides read TGTGCCAGCAGCCCCCGCCAGGCCCAAGAGACCCAGTACTTC. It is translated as CASSPRQAQETQYF.

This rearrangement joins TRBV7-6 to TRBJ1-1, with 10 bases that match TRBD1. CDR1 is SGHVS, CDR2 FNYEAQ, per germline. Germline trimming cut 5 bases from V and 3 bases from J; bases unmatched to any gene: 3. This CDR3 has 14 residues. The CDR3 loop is CASSRTGGDTEAFF. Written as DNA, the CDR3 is TGTGCCAGCAGCCGGACAGGGGGAGACACTGAAGCTTTCTTT.

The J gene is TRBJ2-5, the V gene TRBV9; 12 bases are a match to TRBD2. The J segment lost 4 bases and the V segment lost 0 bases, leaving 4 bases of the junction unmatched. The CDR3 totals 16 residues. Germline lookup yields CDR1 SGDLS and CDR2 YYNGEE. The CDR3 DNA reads TGTGCCAGCAGCGTAGGGTCTAGCGGGGGGGGAGAGACCCAGTACTTC. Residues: CASSVGSSGGGETQYF.

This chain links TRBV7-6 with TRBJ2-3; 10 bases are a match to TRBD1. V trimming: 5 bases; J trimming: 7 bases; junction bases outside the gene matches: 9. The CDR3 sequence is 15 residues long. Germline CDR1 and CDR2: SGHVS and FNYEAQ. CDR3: CASSPGTGARNTQYF. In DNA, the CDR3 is TGTGCCAGCAGCCCTGGGACAGGGGCGCGCAATACGCAGTATTTT.

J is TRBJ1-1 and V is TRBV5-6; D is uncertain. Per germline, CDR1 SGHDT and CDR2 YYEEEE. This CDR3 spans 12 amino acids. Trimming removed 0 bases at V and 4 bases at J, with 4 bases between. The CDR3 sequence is CASSLGSTEAFF. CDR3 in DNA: TGTGCCAGCAGCTTGGGGAGCACTGAAGCTTTCTTT.

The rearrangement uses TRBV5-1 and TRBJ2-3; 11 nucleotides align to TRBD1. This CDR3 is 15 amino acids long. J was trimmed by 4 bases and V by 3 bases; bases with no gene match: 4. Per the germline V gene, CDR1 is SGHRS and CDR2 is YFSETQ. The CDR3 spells CASSSRTGGADTQYF. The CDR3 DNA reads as TGCGCCAGCAGCTCAAGGACAGGGGGCGCAGATACGCAGTATTTT.